The following is a T cell receptor beta chain sequence with its context. Its antigen is not identified. The sample belongs to a study of T-cell reconstitution after alpha-beta-depleted transplantation in children. General observations from the study: Several hundred rapidly expanded clones from non-depleted graft cells reportedly supplied alpha-beta T cells about two months post-transplant. From newly produced T cells came most of the T-cell counts and diversity one year after transplant. TCRbeta diversity was high at day 60 in some patients (a result of surviving recipient T cells and thymic progenitors).

As it was prepared, the TCRbeta library received unique molecular identifiers. TCRdb redid the calling of the PCR reads with MiXCR, one entry per CDR3 protein. The profile shows under 750,000 distinct CDR3 sequences, roughly 23% of them singletons. The CDR3 extends over 15 amino acids. The germline V gene encodes CDR1 SGHTA and CDR2 FQGNSA. Trimming took off 1 base at V and 3 bases at J, with 13 bases between the two ends. The sample consisted of PBMCs, mostly from graft donor cells, taken 360 days after TCRalphabeta/CD19-depleted stem cell transplant. The J gene is TRBJ2-7, the V gene TRBV7-2, with D perhaps assigned TRBD1 or TRBD2 (6 bases each). The sequence derives from a boy under three years old who had a stem cell transplant for acute myeloid leukemia, so the T cells may come from the graft donor. DNA of the CDR3: TGTGCCAGCAGCTTAGAGGAAGGGGGGCACTACGAGCAGTACTTC. It specifies CASSLEEGGHYEQYF.